A selection of T cell receptor beta chains follows, all from one sample in a study of neurological immune-mediated disorders. TCRdb recomputed calls from the 5' RACE reads with MiXCR, one row per CDR3 protein. The sample yields 50,000 to 60,000 distinct CDR3 sequences, 3% to 4.5% seen once. Sequences were obtained from CD4+ T cells from blood. Every receptor here comes from a woman aged 40 to 50 with multiple sclerosis. Both conserved end residues are part of each CDR3. Fields, in order: J gene, D gene, clone size, CDR3 length, V gene, CDR3 DNA, CDR3 protein. D genes are given only for firm matches. Size is stated as once, few, many or a size class.

TRBJ1-1	.	many	14	TRBV10-3	TGTGCCATCAGTGCTACCTTGGGGAACACTGAAGCTTTCTTT	CAISATLGNTEAFF
TRBJ2-1	.	many	12	TRBV5-1	TGCGCCAGCTCCCCAGGCGAGGGCTGGTGGTTCTTC	CASSPGEGWWFF
TRBJ1-2	.	many	14	TRBV7-8	TGTGCCAGCAGCTTAACGGCAGGGGCGGGGGGCTACACCTTC	CASSLTAGAGGYTF
TRBJ1-1	.	many	12	TRBV2	TGTGCCAGCCGGGGGATCAACACTGAAGCTTTCTTT	CASRGINTEAFF
TRBJ1-2	.	many	14	TRBV20-1	TGCAGTGCTTTAGACAGGCCGTCAGGATATGGCTACACCTTC	CSALDRPSGYGYTF
TRBJ2-7	.	many	14	TRBV30	TGTGCCTGGAGAGGGACAGGATGGGGGGGAAAGCAGTACTTC	CAWRGTGWGGKQYF
TRBJ1-6	TRBD1	many	16	TRBV2	TGTGCCAGCAGGAGGAGGTCGGGACAGGGGGGATCACCCCTCCACTTT	CASRRRSGQGGSPLHF
TRBJ2-1	TRBD2	many	15	TRBV5-1	TGCGCCAGCAGGGCCCGAGCGGGGGGTTACAATGAGCAGTTCTTC	CASRARAGGYNEQFF
TRBJ2-5	TRBD2	many	16	TRBV12-3/TRBV12-4	TGTGCCAGCAGTTCCTCCTCGACTAGCGGGGGTTCCGCCCAGTACTTC	CASSSSSTSGGSAQYF
TRBJ1-2	.	many	16	TRBV28	TGTGCCAGCAGTTTAAACACCCCGGACCTAAACTATGGCTACACCTTC	CASSLNTPDLNYGYTF
TRBJ2-7	.	many	16	TRBV4-1	TGCGCCAGCAGCCAGGGGGGGGGCCGAAGCTCCTACGAGCAGTACTTC	CASSQGGGRSSYEQYF
TRBJ2-1	TRBD2	many	15	TRBV12-3/TRBV12-4	TGTGCCAGCCGGGGGGTCGGACGGACGTACAATGAGCAGTTCTTC	CASRGVGRTYNEQFF
TRBJ2-5	.	many	12	TRBV10-3	TGTGCCATCTCCGCATCCCAAGAGACCCAGTACTTC	CAISASQETQYF
TRBJ1-1	.	many	14	TRBV5-1	TGCGCCAGCAGCTTGAGGACGGGGGACACTGAAGCTTTCTTT	CASSLRTGDTEAFF
TRBJ2-6	.	many	14	TRBV14	TGTGCCAGCGCCTTCGGCGGTGGGGCCAACGTCCTGACTTTC	CASAFGGGANVLTF
TRBJ1-1	.	many	14	TRBV9	TGTGCCAGCAGCGTAGGGGGGGCGAACACTGAAGCTTTCTTT	CASSVGGANTEAFF
TRBJ1-2	TRBD1	many	13	TRBV12-3/TRBV12-4	TGTGCCAGCAGTTTAACAGGGGCGAATGGCTACACCTTC	CASSLTGANGYTF
TRBJ1-3	.	many	12	TRBV25-1	TGTGCCAGCAGTGAATCCGACTACACCATATATTTT	CASSESDYTIYF
TRBJ2-1	.	many	15	TRBV20-1	TGCAGTGCTAAAAGGCCACAGGGTGATTACAATGAGCAGTTCTTC	CSAKRPQGDYNEQFF
TRBJ2-5	TRBD2	many	15	TRBV18	TGTGCCAGCTCACCTCGGCTAGCGGATCAAGAGACCCAGTACTTC	CASSPRLADQETQYF
TRBJ1-1	.	many	14	TRBV6-6	TGTGCCAGCAGTTCCCAGGGAGAGAACACTGAAGCTTTCTTT	CASSSQGENTEAFF
TRBJ1-1	.	many	16	TRBV20-1	TGCAGTGCTAGGGACCCCCAGGGTGGGGGGGACACTGAAGCTTTCTTT	CSARDPQGGGDTEAFF
TRBJ2-5	.	many	11	TRBV10-3	TGTGCCATCTCGGTAGGAGAGACCCAGTACTTC	CAISVGETQYF
TRBJ2-1	.	many	13	TRBV15	TGTGCCACCAGCAGAGATCAACGCAATGAGCAGTTCTTC	CATSRDQRNEQFF
TRBJ1-5	.	many	13	TRBV27	TGTGCCAGCAGTCCCCGGCCCAATCAGCCCCAGCATTTT	CASSPRPNQPQHF
TRBJ1-2	.	many	13	TRBV15	TGTGCCACCAGCAGAGATCCAGTTTATGGCTACACCTTC	CATSRDPVYGYTF
TRBJ2-5	TRBD1	once	14	TRBV18	TGTGCCAGCTCAGAGGGACAGGCACAAGAGACCCAGTACTTC	CASSEGQAQETQYF
TRBJ2-7	TRBD2	many	14	TRBV20-1	TGCAGTGCACGCGGGGGGGCTAGCTCCTACGAGCAGTACTTC	CSARGGASSYEQYF
TRBJ1-5	TRBD1	many	14	TRBV10-3	TGTGCCATCAGCGGACAGGGTAGCAATCAGCCCCAGCATTTT	CAISGQGSNQPQHF
TRBJ2-1	.	many	14	TRBV5-1	TGCGCCAGCAGAAGGGAGAACTCCTACAATGAGCAGTTCTTC	CASRRENSYNEQFF
TRBJ1-4	.	many	13	TRBV6-1	TGTGCCAGCATGAGGGGAACTAATGAAAAACTGTTTTTT	CASMRGTNEKLFF
TRBJ2-2	.	many	14	TRBV10-3	TGTGCCATCAGTGGGGCAGGGTCCACCGGGGAGCTGTTTTTT	CAISGAGSTGELFF
TRBJ1-5	.	many	12	TRBV12-3/TRBV12-4	TGTGCCAGCAGATTCCTGGATCAGCCCCAGCATTTT	CASRFLDQPQHF